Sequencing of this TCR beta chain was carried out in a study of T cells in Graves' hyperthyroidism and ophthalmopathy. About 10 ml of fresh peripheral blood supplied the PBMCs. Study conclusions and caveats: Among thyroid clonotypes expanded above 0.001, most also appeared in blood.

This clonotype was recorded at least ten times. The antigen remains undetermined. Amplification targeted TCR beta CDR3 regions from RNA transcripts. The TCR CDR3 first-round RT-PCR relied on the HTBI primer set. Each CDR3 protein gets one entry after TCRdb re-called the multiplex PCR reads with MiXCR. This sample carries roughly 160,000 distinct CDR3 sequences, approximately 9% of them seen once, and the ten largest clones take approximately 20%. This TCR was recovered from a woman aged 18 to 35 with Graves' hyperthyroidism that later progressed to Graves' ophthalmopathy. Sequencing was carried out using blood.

The CDR3 loop reads CASRRGRGKNIQYF. CDR3 in DNA: TGTGCCAGCAGGAGGGGGCGCGGCAAAAACATTCAGTACTTC. This chain connects TRBV12-3 or TRBV12-4 to TRBJ2-4; 7 bases match TRBD1. V shed 6 bases, J shed 3 bases, and the junction held 5 bases outside the gene matches. The CDR3 consists of 14 residues.